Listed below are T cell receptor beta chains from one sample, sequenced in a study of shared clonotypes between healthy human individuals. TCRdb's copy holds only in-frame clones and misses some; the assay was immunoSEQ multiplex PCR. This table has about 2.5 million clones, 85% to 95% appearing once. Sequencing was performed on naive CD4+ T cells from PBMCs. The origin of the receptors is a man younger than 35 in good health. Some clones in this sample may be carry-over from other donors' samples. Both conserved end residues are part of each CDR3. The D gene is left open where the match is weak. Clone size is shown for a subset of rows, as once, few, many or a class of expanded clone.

CASSLRETQYF - TRBV5-1 - TRBJ2-5
CASRLAGTSYEQYF - TRBV6-1 TRBD2 TRBJ2-7
CASSQEARATQETQYF - TRBV4-3 - TRBJ2-5
CASSLRTTGTYEQYF - TRBV4-3 TRBD1 TRBJ2-7
CASSLAGRRSEAFF - TRBV5-1 - TRBJ1-1
CASSPRDSLSGYTF - TRBV18 TRBD1 TRBJ1-2
CASSVVPKNTEAFF - TRBV9 - TRBJ1-1
CASSGRGRSTDTQYF - TRBV5-6 TRBD1 TRBJ2-3
CASSGSSIAKNIQYF - TRBV19 - TRBJ2-4
CASSTTALSTEAFF few TRBV6-6 - TRBJ1-1
CASSFWGGQGNYGYTF - TRBV19 TRBD1 TRBJ1-2
CASSQEMVGPQHF - TRBV4-3 - TRBJ1-5
CSARQGEDTEAFF - TRBV29-1 TRBD1 TRBJ1-1
CASDRGGNTIYF - TRBV28 TRBD1 TRBJ1-3
CASMGRGQETQYF - TRBV5-1 TRBD2 TRBJ2-5
CASSRYRQGQETQYF - TRBV6-5 TRBD1 TRBJ2-5
CASSSTSQGGYEQYF - TRBV5-1 - TRBJ2-7
CASSFYRGREKLFF - TRBV28 TRBD1 TRBJ1-4
CASSPIPATRTDTQYF - TRBV7-7 - TRBJ2-3
CASSLYVSRLGANVLTF once TRBV11-2 - TRBJ2-6
CAWSTVSRGPPPGKREYEQYF - TRBV30 TRBD2 TRBJ2-7
CASSWVDRGINEQFF - TRBV7-9 TRBD1 TRBJ2-1
CASSPRISTDTQYF - TRBV5-1 - TRBJ2-3
CASSFRDRDGYTF - TRBV5-6 TRBD1 TRBJ1-2
CASSLAGLNEKLFF - TRBV7-9 - TRBJ1-4
CASRMTDSYGYTF - TRBV6-1 - TRBJ1-2
CASSLGIGTAYIYNEQFF - TRBV7-9 TRBD1 TRBJ2-1
CASSSYYGTGYGYTF - TRBV6-5 - TRBJ1-2
CASMSSGRKNTGELFF - TRBV28 TRBD2 TRBJ2-2
CASSPHPRVAMNEQFF - TRBV5-4 - TRBJ2-1
CASSFFHIQYF few TRBV28 - TRBJ2-4
CASRAALGAGSTGELFF - TRBV5-1 - TRBJ2-2
CASRRGAIAGGRADTQYF - TRBV19 TRBD2 TRBJ2-3
CASSKGGETQYF - TRBV7-3 - TRBJ2-5
CASTLDPLRADTQYF - TRBV5-1 - TRBJ2-3
CASSSHRGLENTEAFF - TRBV5-4 TRBD1 TRBJ1-1
CASSGSGTGGYGYTF - TRBV19 TRBD1 TRBJ1-2
CASSLQGGALGNNEQFF - TRBV7-3 - TRBJ2-1
CASSLRHNQPQHF - TRBV6-5 - TRBJ1-5
CASGFGPWADTQYF - TRBV12-5 - TRBJ2-3
CASSLESSVNEQFF - TRBV11-3 - TRBJ2-1
CASSELRTLQVGELFF - TRBV6-1 - TRBJ2-2
CASSLIPGEQFF - TRBV28 - TRBJ2-1
CAISGGGGNTEAFF - TRBV10-3 - TRBJ1-1
CASSPRDSTYEQYF - TRBV5-5 - TRBJ2-7
CASSLRGRDRGGDTQYF - TRBV7-8 TRBD1 TRBJ2-3
CASSTHRTGDYGYTF - TRBV19 TRBD1 TRBJ1-2
CASSLGLQNYNEQFF once TRBV4-3 - TRBJ2-1
CASSLVGRLAGNTDTQYF - TRBV7-9 TRBD2 TRBJ2-3
CASSGGRAEETQYF - TRBV6-1 TRBD2 TRBJ2-5
CATSRATLYTYEQYF - TRBV15 - TRBJ2-7
CASGTGTRGGYEQFF - TRBV7-8 TRBD2 TRBJ2-1
CASSGLPGGGNEQFF - TRBV7-9 TRBD2 TRBJ2-1
CASSVWGNTEAFF few TRBV19 - TRBJ1-1
CASSSWTGGDQPQHF - TRBV6-5 TRBD1 TRBJ1-5
CASSESGQGLSYGYTF - TRBV6-1 TRBD1 TRBJ1-2
CATSREVLGQGDGYTF - TRBV15 TRBD1 TRBJ1-2
CSVDHSGTGLYEQYF - TRBV29-1 TRBD1 TRBJ2-7